This T cell receptor (beta chain) was obtained from a study of identical twins. TCRdb analysed the 5' RACE reads with MiXCR anew, one entry per CDR3 protein. The sample lists 600,000 to 700,000 distinct CDR3 sequences; around 20% were seen once. This CDR3 spans 14 amino acids. Trimming left V 2 bases short and J 4 bases short, with 12 bases between. Germline assignment: CDR1 SEHNR and CDR2 FQNEAQ (reference sequence). This clonotype was picked up a small number of times. The data also belong to a second study, concerning T cells expressing NK-cell markers. From that report: Several donors had dominant NKG2C+ clonotypes that comprised roughly 1.0-8% of their CD8+ T cells.

The receptor was isolated from a woman aged 18-29 years in good health. The V gene is TRBV7-9, the J gene TRBJ2-7, with D perhaps TRBD2 (5 bases). Material: PBMCs. CDR3 sequence: CASSLSVSVYEQYF. CDR3 nucleotide sequence: TGTGCCAGCAGCTTATCGGTTAGCGTTTACGAGCAGTACTTC.